This section outlines one TCR beta chain sequence together with its context. Its antigen is not identified. The sample is drawn from a study of T cell responses to AZD1222 COVID-19 vaccine. Findings of the study overall: Nearly half of spike-specific TCRs reportedly target variant regions that are unmutated in the B.1.351 and B.1.1.7 variants. White British ancestry dominated among donors, who included more females, and clonal diversity was possibly underestimated. Vaccine-related CD4 TCRs covered spike, predominating at 160-218 and 743-854. Baseline serostatus was positive in only a handful of AZD1222 recipients.

Looked up from germline, CDR1 is SEHNR and CDR2 is FQNEAQ (reference sequence). The CDR3 contains 16 residues. The V end lost 2 bases, the J end lost 0 bases, and 11 bases lay between the germline ends. Profiled with immunoSEQ multiplex PCR; TCRdb holds only in-frame clones, not every one. This sample has about 120,000 clones, with roughly nine tenths found just once. The V and J genes are TRBV7-9 and TRBJ1-3, with a possible D match to TRBD1 (5 bases). This clonotype originated in an adult in good health. The source material was peripheral blood, sampled on day 0 of AZD1222 vaccination. CDR3 region: CASSLQGTSSGNTIYF. The CDR3, as DNA: TGTGCCAGCAGCTTACAGGGTACGAGCTCTGGAAACACCATATATTTT.